This TCR beta chain was identified in a study of blood T cell repertoires in COVID-19. Study in general: COVID-19 samples from acute and convalescent phases originated in the United States, Italy and Spain.

In this sample, this clone turned up once. In the source study's methods: Nucleated cell counts were estimated from reference gene primer amplification. Clones were read by immunoSEQ multiplex PCR, and TCRdb kept only the in-frame ones, dropping some. The V and J calls and clone size were taken over from that table, and D and trimming were inferred from the DNA. The sample records 120,000 to 150,000 clones, roughly 78% being singletons. CDR1 is MNHEY, CDR2 SMNVEV, per germline (reference sequence). The CDR3 extends over 17 amino acids. V was pared by 2 bases and J by 5 bases, with 9 bases of the junction left unmatched.

Material for sequencing was peripheral blood. The receptor was isolated from a human donor with acute or convalescent COVID-19. The donor label of this sample is uncertain. The V call is TRBV27, the J call TRBJ2-7; TRBD2 matches 13 bases. The CDR3 DNA sequence: TGTGCCAGCAGTTTAAGGACTAGCGGGGGCCTCGGGAACGAGCAGTACTTC. Residues: CASSLRTSGGLGNEQYF.